This entry lists 22 T cell receptor beta chains sequenced from one sample in a study of regulatory T cells in long-lasting Graves disease (TCRdb year 2021). Library construction relied on multiplex PCR. The listed sequencing device is Illumina HiSeq 4000. To build TCR beta libraries, CDR3 regions were amplified by Arm-PCR using iRepertoire HTBI primers. TCRdb reanalyzed the raw reads on its own, using fastp at Q25 for trimming and MiXCR for clone calling, and kept in-frame beta chains. Each CDR3 protein appears once, grouped with its most common genes and DNA. This sample is represented by 450,000 or so distinct CDR3 sequences; approximately 23% of them were singletons. The leading ten clones occupy around 13% of the sample. The time point label, read with the paper, signifies: persistent/refractory GD, antithyroid drugs over 5 years with positive TRAb. For both TCR sequencing and RNA sequencing, RNA was extracted from PBMCs in TRIzol.

This specimen consisted of peripheral blood mononuclear cells (PBMCs), obtained when the disease was refractory, from a patient treated with antithyroid drugs. These receptors came from a female donor with Graves disease.

This clonotype was seen ten or more times. J is TRBJ2-7 and V is TRBV28, with 7 bases identical to TRBD2. V lost 4 bases, J lost 0 bases, and 6 bases stayed unmatched. Germline CDR1 is MDHEN and CDR2 is SYDVKM. The CDR3 extends over 15 amino acids. The CDR3 here is CASSSPQRGSYEQYF. DNA of the CDR3: TGTGCCAGCAGTTCCCCCCAGCGGGGCTCCTACGAGCAGTACTTC.

The chain couples TRBV20-1 to TRBJ2-7, with D possibly being TRBD2 (5 bases). Trimming stripped 3 bases from V and 5 bases from J, with 8 bases between. CDR1 is DFQATT and CDR2 is SNEGSKA in the germline V gene (reference sequence). The CDR3 runs to 11 residues. CDR3 nucleotides: TGCAGTGCTAGGCGGGCCGACGAGCAGTACTTC. This sequence encodes CSARRADEQYF.

This clonotype was detected a few times. The chain carries TRBV5-4 and TRBJ1-5; D gene unclear. This CDR3 is 15 amino acids long. Germline CDR1 is SGHNT and CDR2 is YYREEE (reference sequence). The germline V and J ends were trimmed by 1 base and 3 bases, with 11 bases remaining between them. The CDR3 DNA reads as TGTGCCAGCAGCTTGACTCCAGGAGACAATCAGCCCCAGCATTTT. Encoded protein: CASSLTPGDNQPQHF.

This clonotype was recorded at least ten times. The V gene is TRBV28, the J gene TRBJ1-5, with D possibly TRBD1 on 5 matching bases. Trimming left V 6 bases short and J 6 bases short, with 15 bases between. CDR1 MDHEN and CDR2 SYDVKM come from the germline V gene. The CDR3 loop spans 14 amino acids. CDR3 in DNA: TGTGCCAGCAGCCCCTGGGGGGGGGTTCAGCCCCAGCATTTT. It codes for CASSPWGGVQPQHF.

J is TRBJ2-7 and V is TRBV20-1; unclear D gene. The V end was cut by 0 bases, the J end by 5 bases, with 14 bases between. The CDR3 covers 14 residues. The V gene's germline CDR1 is DFQATT and CDR2 SNEGSKA (reference sequence). The CDR3 protein is CSARDFTRGDEQYF. For the CDR3, the DNA is TGCAGTGCTAGAGATTTTACCCGCGGAGACGAGCAGTACTTC.

In this sample, this clonotype turned up a few times. The rearrangement links TRBV29-1 to TRBJ2-2; tentative D call: TRBD2 (6 bases). From germline, CDR1 is SQVTM and CDR2 ANQGSEA. The V and J ends lost 4 bases and 5 bases respectively, with 11 bases between them. The CDR3 extends over 13 amino acids. The CDR3 coding sequence is TGCAGCGTTGGGGCGGGGTATACCGGGGAGCTGTTTTTT. Encoded protein: CSVGAGYTGELFF.

This clonotype has ten or more counts. V and J are TRBV28 and TRBJ1-2; 10 bases agree with TRBD1. The J segment lost 7 bases and the V segment lost 5 bases, leaving 4 bases of the junction unmatched. Germline values: CDR1 MDHEN, CDR2 SYDVKM. This CDR3 is built from 13 residues. CDR3 nucleotide sequence: TGTGCCAGCAGTGCGGACAGGGGGGCTGGCTACACCTTC. Its protein product is CASSADRGAGYTF.

The chain couples TRBV12-3 or TRBV12-4 to TRBJ2-3; 12 bases are a match to TRBD2. This CDR3 contains 15 residues. V shed 2 bases and J 5 bases; nucleotides not matched to a gene: 2. The CDR3 nucleotides are TGTGCCAGCAGTTTAACTAGCGGGGGGCAAGATACGCAGTATTTT. It translates to CASSLTSGGQDTQYF.

This chain joins TRBV28 and TRBJ2-3, with D possibly being TRBD2 (5 bases). Trimming took 8 bases from V and 4 from J, leaving 13 bases between them. CDR3 length: 13 amino acids. Germline lookup yields CDR1 MDHEN and CDR2 SYDVKM. CDR3 in amino acids: CASSISSADTQYF. The CDR3 DNA sequence: TGTGCCAGCTCTATCAGTAGCGCAGATACGCAGTATTTT.

This clonotype was seen more than once but under ten times. The gene calls are TRBV29-1 and TRBJ2-7, with D unresolved. With 1 base removed from V and 2 bases from J, the gap between germline ends came to 9 bases. The germline V gene has CDR1 SQVTM and CDR2 ANQGSEA. The CDR3 extends over 13 amino acids. The CDR3 nucleotides are TGCAGCGTTGAAGGGCCAGTCACCTACGAGCAGTACTTC. Its translation is CSVEGPVTYEQYF.

The genes are TRBV18 and TRBJ2-5, with 7 bases matching TRBD1. Germline-derived CDR1 and CDR2 are KGHSH and LQKENI. The CDR3 is 15 amino acids. The V segment lost 3 bases and the J segment 2 bases; nucleotides outside the gene matches: 6. The CDR3 reads CASSPLQGQQETQYF. The CDR3, as DNA: TGTGCCAGCTCACCCTTACAGGGGCAGCAAGAGACCCAGTACTTC.

There are a few counts of this clonotype. The chain is built from TRBV10-3 and TRBJ2-2; 11 bases are a match to TRBD2. CDR3 size: 17 residues. The germline V gene encodes CDR1 ENHRY and CDR2 SYGVKD. The trim removed 3 bases at V and 3 bases at J, leaving 6 bases unmatched. This CDR3 reads CAISESTSGVHTGELFF. The CDR3 DNA sequence: TGTGCCATCAGTGAATCGACTAGCGGGGTTCACACCGGGGAGCTGTTTTTT.

The V gene is TRBV3-1, the J gene TRBJ2-1; 11 bases fit TRBD2. Germline V gene lookup returns CDR1 LGHDT and CDR2 YNNKEL (reference sequence). V lost 3 bases, J lost 7 bases, and 2 bases stayed unmatched. The CDR3 is 14 residues long. The CDR3 reads CASSHWTSGNEQFF. The CDR3 region has the DNA TGTGCCAGCAGCCACTGGACTAGCGGGAATGAGCAGTTCTTC.

This clonotype showed up just a few times. This rearrangement joins TRBV12-3 or TRBV12-4 to TRBJ2-5, with 13 bases matching TRBD2. The CDR3 spans 15 residues. V dropped 6 bases and J dropped 2; count of bases not matched to a gene: 3. CDR3 nucleotides: TGTGCCAGCAGGACTAGCGGGGGGACTCAAGAGACCCAGTACTTC. Protein sequence: CASRTSGGTQETQYF.

This clonotype was observed at least ten times. The chain combines TRBV29-1 with TRBJ2-5; TRBD2 matches at 13 bases. The CDR3 totals 15 residues. Germline V gene sequence: CDR1 SQVTM, CDR2 ANQGSEA. The V gene end was trimmed by 6 bases and the J gene end by 5 bases; junction bases not matched to a gene: 9. CDR3 sequence: CSVLLAGGRGETQYF. The CDR3 DNA reads as TGCAGCGTCCTACTAGCGGGAGGGCGAGGGGAGACCCAGTACTTC.

This clonotype was picked up many times. The genes are TRBV19 and TRBJ2-5; D perhaps matches TRBD2 (5 bases). The CDR3 has 14 residues. The V end was cut by 5 bases, the J end by 1 base, with 11 bases between. Germline assignment: CDR1 LNHDA and CDR2 SQIVND (reference sequence). The CDR3 nucleotides are TGTGCCAGTAGTCCCAGGAGGATCCAAGAGACCCAGTACTTC. Translating it yields CASSPRRIQETQYF.

This clonotype was seen a few times. The chain is built from TRBV20-1 and TRBJ2-5, with 10 bases identical to TRBD2. This CDR3 contains 15 residues. Germline assignment: CDR1 DFQATT and CDR2 SNEGSKA (reference sequence). After removal of 5 bases from V and 2 bases from J, the junction contained 8 bases not matched to a gene. CDR3 nucleotide sequence: TGCAGTGCTCCCCGTGGAGCGGGGGGGCAAGAGACCCAGTACTTC. Translated: CSAPRGAGGQETQYF.

This clonotype was counted many times. V gene TRBV6-2 or TRBV6-3 combines with J gene TRBJ2-5, with 9 bases lining up with TRBD2. Germline trimming cut 8 bases from V and 5 bases from J; bases unmatched to any gene: 9. The CDR3 consists of 14 residues. Per the germline V gene, CDR1 is MNHEY and CDR2 is SVGEGT. The CDR3 here is CASSPGLAWETQYF. DNA for the CDR3: TGTGCCAGCTCCCCGGGACTAGCCTGGGAGACCCAGTACTTC.

This clonotype came up many times. V is TRBV10-3 and J is TRBJ2-7; perhaps TRBD1 as D (7 bases). The CDR3 contains 16 residues. Trimming removed 4 bases from V and 0 bases from J, with 16 bases in between. In germline, CDR1 is ENHRY, CDR2 SYGVKD. CDR3 region: CAISGSQGGNSYEQYF. The CDR3 DNA reads as TGTGCCATCAGTGGGAGTCAGGGGGGCAACTCCTACGAGCAGTACTTC.

This chain connects TRBV7-9 to TRBJ2-7, with 11 bases aligning to TRBD2. This CDR3 is 18 amino acids long. CDR1 and CDR2 (germline): SEHNR, FQNEAQ (reference sequence). The V and J ends lost 5 bases and 0 bases, in that order; junction bases with no gene match: 12. In DNA, the CDR3 is TGTGCCAGCAGCCCTCTACCGAATAGCGGGAGGGCCTCCTACGAGCAGTACTTC. Translation: CASSPLPNSGRASYEQYF.

The sample holds many counts of this clonotype. J is TRBJ1-1 and V is TRBV2; a weak D match, TRBD1 (5 bases). Trimming removed 7 bases at V and 5 bases at J, with 14 bases between. There are 13 residues in the CDR3. From germline, CDR1 is SNHLY and CDR2 FYNNEI. CDR3 sequence reads: CASKEGTSTEAFF. The CDR3 bases are TGTGCCAGCAAGGAGGGGACGTCAACTGAAGCTTTCTTT.

The gene calls are TRBV6-1 and TRBJ2-6; a weak D match, TRBD1 (6 bases). The germline V and J ends were trimmed by 6 bases and 0 bases, with 15 bases remaining between them. Germline V gives CDR1 MNHNS, CDR2 SASEGT. The CDR3 extends over 17 amino acids. The CDR3 region has the DNA TGTGCCAGCAGGAGACAGGCGTTGAGCTCTGGGGCCAACGTCCTGACTTTC. Translating gives CASRRQALSSGANVLTF.